Below, 28 T cell receptor beta chains from the same sample are listed, as sequenced in a study of T-cell reconstitution after alpha-beta-depleted transplantation in children. A TCRbeta library incorporating unique molecular identifiers was prepared. TCRdb reanalysed the PCR reads using MiXCR and keeps one entry per CDR3 protein. The sample shows 200,000 to 250,000 distinct CDR3 sequences, over 20% of them seen only once. The sample here was PBMCs, taken before TCRalphabeta/CD19-depleted stem cell transplant. All receptors come from a girl aged 2-10 years with Fanconi anemia, due to receive a stem cell transplant.

The chain carries TRBV27 and TRBJ2-1, with 9 bases identical to TRBD2. V lost 5 bases to trimming and J lost 5 bases; unmatched junction nucleotides: 10. This CDR3 has 16 amino acids. Germline V gene data show CDR1 as MNHEY and CDR2 as SMNVEV (reference sequence). CDR3 region: CASSAHTSGLHNEQFF. The CDR3 DNA reads TGTGCCAGCAGTGCTCATACTAGCGGGTTGCACAATGAGCAGTTCTTC.

The rearrangement links TRBV29-1 to TRBJ2-1; D remains unclear. The CDR3 sequence is 17 residues long. CDR1 is SQVTM and CDR2 is ANQGSEA in the germline V gene. Trimming pared 4 bases from V and 0 bases from J, leaving 19 bases between. The CDR3 DNA follows: TGCAGCGTTGTTTGGGGTATGGGTATGGGCTCCTACAATGAGCAGTTCTTC. It specifies CSVVWGMGMGSYNEQFF.

This clonotype was detected only a few times. The rearrangement joins TRBV20-1 to TRBJ2-2; possibly TRBD1 for D (5 bases). The ends were cut back, 0 bases at V and 0 bases at J, with 20 bases in the middle. Germline V CDR1 and CDR2: DFQATT, SNEGSKA (reference sequence). The CDR3 runs to 19 residues. CDR3 sequence: CSARDLLGRQGTNTGELFF. In DNA, the CDR3 is TGCAGTGCTAGAGATCTGCTCGGTCGCCAGGGAACGAACACCGGGGAGCTGTTTTTT.

This clonotype was found a few times. V gene TRBV24-1 combines with J gene TRBJ2-3; D is uncertain. This CDR3 is built from 13 residues. The V end lost 2 bases, the J end lost 6 bases, and 8 bases lay between the germline ends. The germline V gene encodes CDR1 KGHDR and CDR2 SFDVKD. CDR3 protein: CATSDSFTDTQYF. The CDR3 DNA is TGTGCCACCAGTGATTCCTTCACTGATACGCAGTATTTT.

This clonotype was observed a few times. The rearrangement links TRBV10-3 to TRBJ2-3; TRBD2 matches 7 bases. The CDR3 extends over 13 amino acids. The germline V gene has CDR1 ENHRY and CDR2 SYGVKD. V was clipped by 2 bases and J by 8 bases; unmatched bases: 4. CDR3 in amino acids: CAISEEAGATQYF. CDR3 DNA sequence: TGTGCCATCAGTGAGGAGGCGGGAGCTACGCAGTATTTT.

This chain uses TRBV28 with TRBJ2-5; D possibly corresponds to TRBD1 (6 bases). Germline values: CDR1 MDHEN, CDR2 SYDVKM. The germline V and J ends were trimmed by 2 bases and 4 bases, with 8 bases remaining between them. This CDR3 is 13 amino acids long. CDR3 residues: CASSLPQGETQYF. The DNA for the CDR3 is TGTGCCAGCAGTTTACCACAGGGAGAGACCCAGTACTTC.

There are a few counts of this clonotype. The rearrangement uses TRBV12-3 or TRBV12-4 and TRBJ1-1, with D perhaps matching TRBD1 (5 bases). The ends were cut back, 4 bases at V and 2 bases at J, with 17 bases in the middle. The CDR3 extends over 16 amino acids. The DNA of the CDR3 is TGTGCCAGCAGTTGGGACTCTTATAACCCCAACACTGAAGCTTTCTTT. It is translated as CASSWDSYNPNTEAFF.

This chain joins TRBV20-1 and TRBJ2-5, with 7 bases matching TRBD1. V trimming: 5 bases; J trimming: 1 base; junction bases outside the gene matches: 1. Germline assignment: CDR1 DFQATT and CDR2 SNEGSKA (reference sequence). The CDR3 sequence is 12 residues long. In nucleotides, the CDR3 is TGCAGTGCTCGGACAGGCCAAGAGACCCAGTACTTC. Amino acids: CSARTGQETQYF.

This chain uses TRBV20-1 with TRBJ1-2, with no clear D. Trimming took off 3 bases at V and 5 bases at J, with 10 bases between the two ends. The CDR3 consists of 12 residues. Per germline, CDR1 DFQATT and CDR2 SNEGSKA (reference sequence). Written as DNA, the CDR3 is TGCAGTGCTAGTCCGGGGTTTTATGGCTACACCTTC. Its protein product is CSASPGFYGYTF.

This clonotype appeared a single time. The chain couples TRBV4-1 to TRBJ2-5, with TRBD2 matching over 11 bases. Germline trimming cut 0 bases from V and 5 bases from J; bases unmatched to any gene: 8. Germline V gene lookup returns CDR1 MGHRA and CDR2 YSYEKL. The CDR3 spans 17 residues. The CDR3 DNA sequence: TGCGCCAGCAGCCAAGATGCCCCGACTAGCGGGGACGAGACCCAGTACTTC. It codes for CASSQDAPTSGDETQYF.

V gene TRBV18 combines with J gene TRBJ2-3; TRBD1 aligns across 10 bases. Germline lookup yields CDR1 KGHSH and CDR2 LQKENI. The CDR3 is made up of 18 amino acids. V was clipped by 4 bases and J by 0 bases; unmatched bases: 10. CDR3 bases: TGTGCCAGCTCACTGACGAGCCCGGGACAGGGGAGCACAGATACGCAGTATTTT. Translation gives CASSLTSPGQGSTDTQYF. Looking up the rest from reference TRBV18 and TRBJ2-3 gives the full variable domain: NAGVMQNPRHLVRRRGQEARLRCSPMKGHSHVYWYRQLPEEGLKFMVYLQKENIIDESGMPKERFSAEFPKEGPSILRIQQVVRGDSAAYFCASSLTSPGQGSTDTQYFGPGTRLTVL.

This sequence joins TRBV20-1 and TRBJ2-3; maybe TRBD1 (6 bases). Trimming cost V 5 bases and J 6 bases, with 21 bases left between them. CDR1 DFQATT and CDR2 SNEGSKA come from the germline V gene (reference sequence). The CDR3 is made up of 15 amino acids. The CDR3 reads CSADGWGRRADTQYF. CDR3 nucleotides: TGCAGTGCTGATGGGTGGGGGCGCAGGGCTGATACGCAGTATTTT.

This chain joins TRBV29-1 and TRBJ2-5; 7 positions agree with TRBD1. V lost 7 bases and J lost 2; bases outside the gene matches: 13. Germline V gene lookup returns CDR1 SQVTM and CDR2 ANQGSEA. The CDR3 is 15 amino acids. CDR3 sequence (DNA): TGCAGCGCTCTGGGTGCCACAGGGGCTCAAGAGACCCAGTACTTC. Protein sequence: CSALGATGAQETQYF.

Only a few counts were recorded for this clonotype. This sequence joins TRBV29-1 and TRBJ2-1; TRBD1 matches 8 bases. Germline CDR1 reads SQVTM; CDR2 reads ANQGSEA. This CDR3 is built from 16 residues. V lost 3 bases and J lost 4; bases outside the gene matches: 11. The CDR3 DNA follows: TGCAGCGTTGAGAGAACAGGGGGAGGCCTTTACAATGAGCAGTTCTTC. Its protein is CSVERTGGGLYNEQFF.

The chain employs TRBV6-1 and TRBJ2-5, with 13 bases aligning to TRBD2. The CDR3 sequence is 17 residues long. CDR1 is MNHNS and CDR2 is SASEGT in the germline V gene. The ends lost 5 bases at V and 5 bases at J; junction bases unmatched: 11. CDR3 DNA: TGTGCCAGCAGTAAACGGTCCGGGACTAGCGGGATCGAGACCCAGTACTTC. It encodes CASSKRSGTSGIETQYF.

This clonotype was seen ten or more times. The genes are TRBV29-1 and TRBJ2-1, with 8 bases aligning to TRBD2. Germline V lookup: CDR1 SQVTM, CDR2 ANQGSEA. CDR3 length: 15 residues. Trimming removed 5 bases from V and 0 bases from J; junction bases left unmatched: 6. The DNA for the CDR3 is TGCAGCGTTACTAGCGGAAGTAGCTCCTACAATGAGCAGTTCTTC. This sequence encodes CSVTSGSSSYNEQFF.

There are a few counts of this clonotype. The chain couples TRBV28 to TRBJ2-6; no clear D gene. Trimming removed 5 bases from V and 0 bases from J, with 5 bases in between. Germline-derived CDR1 and CDR2 are MDHEN and SYDVKM. This CDR3 spans 14 amino acids. The CDR3 DNA is TGTGCCAGCAGTACCGACTCTGGGGCCAACGTCCTGACTTTC. It codes for CASSTDSGANVLTF.

This rearrangement joins TRBV6-5 to TRBJ1-1; a weak D match, TRBD1 (5 bases). V lost 5 bases, J lost 4 bases, and 8 bases lay in between. Per the germline V gene, CDR1 is MNHEY and CDR2 is SVGAGI. The CDR3 sequence is 12 residues long. CDR3 nucleotides: TGTGCCAGCAGTAGGGGTAGCACTGAAGCTTTCTTT. Its protein is CASSRGSTEAFF.

The V call is TRBV6-1, the J call TRBJ2-1, with 7 bases that match TRBD2. J was trimmed by 9 bases and V by 5 bases; bases with no gene match: 7. The CDR3 covers 13 residues. The germline CDR1 and CDR2 sequences are MNHNS and SASEGT. DNA of the CDR3: TGTGCCAGCAGTCCGACTAGCTTGACTGAGCAGTTCTTC. Translated: CASSPTSLTEQFF.

This clonotype was picked up many times. The chain has TRBV28 and TRBJ2-7, with D perhaps TRBD1 (5 bases). There are 13 residues in the CDR3. Per germline, CDR1 MDHEN and CDR2 SYDVKM. V lost 2 bases to trimming and J lost 3 bases, with 8 bases between them. In DNA, the CDR3 is TGTGCCAGCAGTTTACTGGGGCTCTACGAGCAGTACTTC. This sequence encodes CASSLLGLYEQYF.

The J gene is TRBJ1-1, the V gene TRBV7-9; 11 positions agree with TRBD1. Germline CDR1 SEHNR, CDR2 FQNEAQ (reference sequence). The CDR3 has 14 amino acids. V gave up 3 bases and J gave up 5 bases; unmatched junction bases: 2. In nucleotides, the CDR3 is TGTGCCAGCAGCTTGGACAGGGGGCGAACTGAAGCTTTCTTT. The encoded protein is CASSLDRGRTEAFF.

This clonotype was detected many times. The CDR3 DNA follows: TGTGCCAGCAGCCAAGTTAGCGGGGGAACCCACTACGAGCAGTACTTC. Translation: CASSQVSGGTHYEQYF. The chain carries TRBV4-2 and TRBJ2-7; TRBD2 matches 9 bases. V shed 1 base and J 3 bases; nucleotides not matched to a gene: 7. In germline, CDR1 is LGHNA, CDR2 YNFKEQ. This CDR3 is 16 amino acids long.

The sample holds many counts of this clonotype. The J gene is TRBJ2-3, the V gene TRBV29-1; 7 nucleotides align to TRBD2. Unmatched junction bases numbered 6, after V lost 4 bases and J lost 2 bases. The CDR3 extends over 14 amino acids. Germline V CDR1 and CDR2: SQVTM, ANQGSEA. This chain's CDR3 is CSVATAGITDTQYF. The CDR3 nucleotides are TGCAGCGTTGCGACAGCGGGGATCACAGATACGCAGTATTTT.

This clonotype was seen a handful of times. The J gene is TRBJ2-1, the V gene TRBV15; D remains ambiguous. The CDR3 contains 13 residues. CDR1 is LNHNV and CDR2 is YYDKDF in the germline V gene (reference sequence). V lost 3 bases and J lost 5, with 8 bases in between. The CDR3 DNA reads as TGTGCCACCAGCAGTGGGCACAACAATGAGCAGTTCTTC. It translates to CATSSGHNNEQFF. Drawing the rest from reference TRBV15 and TRBJ2-1, the complete variable domain is DAMVIQNPRYQVTQFGKPVTLSCSQTLNHNVMYWYQQKSSQAPKLLFHYYDKDFNNEADTPDNFQSRRPNTSFCFLDIRSPGLGDTAMYLCATSSGHNNEQFFGPGTRLTVL.

V gene TRBV15 combines with J gene TRBJ2-5; D gene uncertain. V lost 0 bases and J 1 base, leaving 9 bases between the germline ends. The V gene's germline CDR1 is LNHNV and CDR2 YYDKDF (reference sequence). This CDR3 region has 15 residues. The CDR3 here is CATSRDQFLQETQYF. The CDR3 nucleotides are TGTGCCACCAGCAGAGATCAATTCCTCCAAGAGACCCAGTACTTC.

There are many counts of this clonotype. The CDR3 protein is CASSLGVSAYEQYF. The CDR3 DNA sequence: TGTGCCAGCAGCTTAGGCGTCAGTGCCTACGAGCAGTACTTC. The chain is built from TRBV7-9 and TRBJ2-7; D unclear. V lost 1 base, J lost 2 bases, and 9 bases lay in between. The CDR3 totals 14 residues. Germline V lookup: CDR1 SEHNR, CDR2 FQNEAQ (reference sequence).

The V and J genes are TRBV27 and TRBJ2-7; D not resolved. This CDR3 spans 13 amino acids. V was cut by 5 bases and J by 3 bases, with 11 bases left in between. Germline CDR1 is MNHEY and CDR2 is SMNVEV (reference sequence). DNA of the CDR3: TGTGCCAGCAGTGAAACTCCCCTCTACGAGCAGTACTTC. This encodes CASSETPLYEQYF.

This clonotype was seen ten or more times. The rearrangement uses TRBV28 and TRBJ2-7, with TRBD2 matching over 8 bases. The CDR3 runs to 10 residues. CDR1 MDHEN and CDR2 SYDVKM come from the germline V gene. Unmatched junction bases numbered 3, after V lost 6 bases and J lost 11 bases. CDR3 DNA sequence: TGTGCCAGCAGCGGGGGGGTGGAGTACTTC. Translating gives CASSGGVEYF.